This T cell receptor (beta chain) was documented in a study of human CD4 T cells and Enterobacteriaceae (dated by TCRdb to the early 2020s). Results the study describes overall, beyond this receptor: Ex vivo, broadly cross-reactive clonotypes were observed to appear more expanded than specific clonotypes, with 11 of 19 and most of the roughly 35 being found within the top 5%. The only basis for inferring the reactivity of ex vivo clonotypes was matching nucleotide sequences to CFSE-low cultures from the same donors.

The ex vivo total memory CD4+ samples were sequenced at deep level, which gave a detection sensitivity of one cell in 200,000. The QIAamp DNA Micro Kit was used to extract genomic DNA from cell pellets, and spectrophotometry was used to check the DNA quantity and purity. TCR Vbeta CDR3 regions were amplified with the immunoSEQ multiplex PCR assay. The Illumina HiSeq platform was used to sequence the amplicons. The retrieved sequences were 87 nucleotides long and included the CDR3 region. The published analysis was carried out like this. A unique productive TCR Vbeta nucleotide sequence was defined as a clonotype and was quantified by productive template frequency from ImmunoSEQ Analyzer V3.0. A threshold at the top 5th percentile of each frequency-ranked repertoire was used to define expanded clonotypes. The R package fossil was used to compute repertoire overlap as Chao-Jaccard, and the R package MASS was used to visualize the overlap by nonmetric multidimensional scaling. This is the immuneACCESS table as TCRdb keeps it, with only in-frame sequences that have V and J called. A part of the clones is gone; compared with another copy, unresolved V genes explain less than half, and the rest is unexplained. V and J calls and clone size are given by that table; D and trimming were obtained from the DNA. The sample has 27,000 or so clones on record, more than 80% of them singletons. Around 0.91% of the sample is in the top ten clones.

Memory CD4+ T cells were FACS-sorted on a FACSAria III to over 95% purity as all CD4+ cells other than CD45RA+CCR7+CD95- naive cells. Blood from healthy donors came from blood donation centers in Switzerland. Positive selection with CD4 and CD14 magnetic microbeads was used to enrich total CD4+ T cells and monocytes. CD8+, CD14+, CD16+, CD56+, CD19+ and CD25-bright cells were excluded prior to sorting. In a couple of blood donors, total memory CD4+ T cells were sequenced directly ex vivo to assess in vivo expansion of bacteria-reactive clonotypes. Ficoll-Paque Plus was used to isolate peripheral blood mononuclear cells from donor blood. Regarding this clone: Which antigen it targets is not known. Base qualities are not recorded, but no much larger clone differs from it by a single base.

The sequence was collected from a human donor in good health. The sample taken for sequencing was memory CD4+ T cells from blood. This sample's cell subset or site label indicates: total memory CD4 T cells sorted directly ex vivo, unstimulated.

The encoded CDR3 is CASSATSSNEQFF. The nucleotides are TGTGCCAGCAGCGCGACTAGCTCCAATGAGCAGTTCTTC. The chain uses TRBV7-3 and TRBJ2-1; 7 bases in the middle match TRBD2. The CDR3 covers 13 residues, taking in both the cysteine and the phenylalanine. Solely the CDR3 DNA is kept, with 39 bases framed from the first base. Compared with germline, V lacks 5 bases and J lacks 6 bases; bases without a gene match: 4. Looking up the germline V gene yields CDR1 SGHTA and CDR2 FQGTGA.